A selection of T cell receptor beta chains follows, all from one sample in a study of blood T cell repertoires in COVID-19. Here immunoSEQ multiplex PCR was the method, and the copy in TCRdb shows in-frame clones only, minus some. The sample consists of fewer than 250,000 clones, less than 90% of them appearing once. The sequencing input was peripheral blood. The receptors derive from a woman between 65 and 79 years old with active or convalescent COVID-19. Each CDR3 is given with its conserved first and last residue. D genes are given only for firm matches. Some rows mark clone size as missing; the rest say once, few, many or name a class of expanded clone.

size,D,J,V,DNA,CDR3
-,TRBD1,TRBJ1-6,TRBV9,TGTGCCAGCAGCGTAGGGGACAGGGAAGGGTCACCCCTCCACTTT,CASSVGDREGSPLHF
-,-,TRBJ1-5,TRBV5-1,TGCGCCAGCAGCGCCGGACAGACAGAAGGTCAGCCCCAGCATTTT,CASSAGQTEGQPQHF
-,TRBD2,TRBJ2-1,TRBV4-1,TGCGCCAGCAGCCATATGGGACTAGCGAATTATGAGCAGTTCTTC,CASSHMGLANYEQFF
few,-,TRBJ1-1,TRBV9,TGTGCCAGCAGTTTGGACTGGAACACTGAAGCTTTCTTT,CASSLDWNTEAFF
-,-,TRBJ2-5,TRBV9,TGTGCCAGCAGCGTTTCAGGGCAAGAGACCCAGTACTTC,CASSVSGQETQYF
-,TRBD1,TRBJ2-5,TRBV30,TGTGCCTGGAGTGTACCTCACAGGGGGTACGATGGGGAGACCCAGTACTTC,CAWSVPHRGYDGETQYF
-,-,TRBJ1-1,TRBV9,TGTGCCAGCAGCGTAGGAGGATCGAACACTGAAGCTTTCTTT,CASSVGGSNTEAFF
few,-,TRBJ1-4,TRBV5-1,TGCGCCAGCAGCTTATTTGGCCGGGGGGCGGAAAAACTGTTTTTT,CASSLFGRGAEKLFF
once,-,TRBJ2-2,TRBV7-3,TGTGCCAGCAGCGTTCGCCAGGCCACCGGGGAGCTGTTTTTT,CASSVRQATGELFF
-,-,TRBJ2-1,TRBV21-1,TGTGCCAGCAGCAAAGTCGGAGCGGGCCCGAGATACAATGAGCAGTTCTTC,CASSKVGAGPRYNEQFF
-,-,TRBJ1-2,TRBV3-1/TRBV3-2,TGTGCCAGCAGCCAAGATCTAATCCCCAACTATGGCTACACCTTC,CASSQDLIPNYGYTF
-,TRBD1,TRBJ1-6,TRBV7-3,TGTGCCAGCAGCACCTCGGGACAGCTTAATTCACCCCTCCACTTT,CASSTSGQLNSPLHF
-,-,TRBJ2-2,TRBV5-6,TGTGCCAGCAGCTTGAATCCAGGGGTCACCGGGGAGCTGTTTTTT,CASSLNPGVTGELFF
once,TRBD2,TRBJ2-5,TRBV3-1/TRBV3-2,TGTGCCAGCAGCCAAACCGGACTAGAAGAGACCCAGTACTTC,CASSQTGLEETQYF
-,-,TRBJ2-6,TRBV7-2,TGTGCCAGCACATTCACTGGGGCCAACGTCCTGACTTTC,CASTFTGANVLTF
-,-,TRBJ1-2,TRBV5-1,TGCGCCAGCAGCGGGCAGAATACATCGCCTAACTATGGCTACACCTTC,CASSGQNTSPNYGYTF
-,-,TRBJ1-6,TRBV27,TGTGCCAGCAGTTTATACCCGACAGAAATGAGTTCACCCCTCCACTTT,CASSLYPTEMSSPLHF
few,-,TRBJ2-3,TRBV7-2,TGTGCCAGCAGCTTTCACTTAGCCCCCAATACGCAGTATTTT,CASSFHLAPNTQYF
-,-,TRBJ2-1,TRBV19,TGTGCCAGTAGGGGACTTGCCGCCCAGAGTAATGAGCAGTTCTTC,CASRGLAAQSNEQFF
few,TRBD1,TRBJ1-1,TRBV7-9,TGTGCCAGCAGCTTAACAGGGGGGGTAACTGAAGCTTTCTTT,CASSLTGGVTEAFF
-,-,TRBJ1-3,TRBV10-3,TGTGCCATCAGCCTTGAGTTGGTCTCTGGAAACACCATATATTTT,CAISLELVSGNTIYF
-,TRBD2,TRBJ2-7,TRBV28,TGTGCCAGCAGTTTAGGTCCCCTAGCGGCTTCCTACGAGCAGTACTTC,CASSLGPLAASYEQYF
-,-,TRBJ2-1,TRBV7-9,TGTGCCAGCAGCTTAGGGGCCCGCGATGAGCAGTTCTTC,CASSLGARDEQFF
-,-,TRBJ2-7,TRBV11-3,TGTGCCAGCAGCTTAGATTGGAGTCGCGAGCAGTACTTC,CASSLDWSREQYF
few,-,TRBJ1-6,TRBV7-9,TGTGCCAGCAGCTTTACAGGGATTAGTTCACCCCTCCACTTT,CASSFTGISSPLHF
once,-,TRBJ2-3,TRBV29-1,TGCAGCGAAGGAAAACGGGGGGATACGCAGTATTTT,CSEGKRGDTQYF
once,TRBD1,TRBJ1-1,TRBV3-1/TRBV3-2,TGTGCCAGCAGCCTTGGGGACAGTTACACTGAAGCTTTCTTT,CASSLGDSYTEAFF
once,TRBD2,TRBJ2-5,TRBV7-8,TGTGCCAGCAGCTTAGCGCTCTCTAGCGGGGGGACCCAGTACTTC,CASSLALSSGGTQYF
-,TRBD2,TRBJ2-5,TRBV28,TGTGCCAGCAGTTGGGCGCTAGCGGGGGGGCGGCAAGAGACCCAGTACTTC,CASSWALAGGRQETQYF
once,TRBD2,TRBJ2-2,TRBV5-1,TGCGCCAGCAGCTTTGGCGGGAGGGCCACCGGGGAGCTGTTTTTT,CASSFGGRATGELFF
-,-,TRBJ2-6,TRBV11-2,TGTGCCAGCAGCTTAGTGGGGGCGGATGGGGCCAACGTCCTGACTTTC,CASSLVGADGANVLTF
-,TRBD1,TRBJ2-3,TRBV5-1,TGCGCCAGCAGCTCCGGGACAGTCTCAGATACGCAGTATTTT,CASSSGTVSDTQYF
-,TRBD1,TRBJ1-5,TRBV28,TGTGCCAGCAGGGCCGCGACAGGGGGTGAAGGTCAGCCCCAGCATTTT,CASRAATGGEGQPQHF